Below, 14 T cell receptor beta chains from the same sample are listed, as sequenced in a study of blood T cell repertoires in COVID-19. Sequencing was performed with immunoSEQ multiplex PCR; in TCRdb, only in-frame clones are kept and a portion is missing. The table has under 300,000 clones, about 82% seen once; the top ten hold approximately 13%. Material: peripheral blood. All receptors derive from an older man with acute or convalescent COVID-19.

V usage is TRBV6-6 and J usage is TRBJ2-7, with D possibly TRBD2 on 5 matching bases. The V and J ends lost 6 bases and 2 bases respectively, with 17 bases between them. The CDR3 runs to 15 residues. In germline, CDR1 is MNHNY, CDR2 SVGAGI (reference sequence). The CDR3 nucleotides read TGTGCCAGCAGGGAAGGAGGTTCAGCAACCTACGAGCAGTACTTC. This translates into CASREGGSATYEQYF.

The chain has TRBV7-2 and TRBJ1-2, with 9 bases aligning to TRBD1. The CDR3 covers 14 residues. J was trimmed by 7 bases and V by 4 bases; bases with no gene match: 7. Germline CDR1 and CDR2: SGHTA and FQGNSA. This CDR3 is CASSSTGGTSGYTF. CDR3 DNA sequence: TGTGCCAGCAGCTCGACAGGGGGAACTAGTGGCTACACCTTC. The complete variable domain, with remaining parts taken from reference TRBV7-2 and TRBJ1-2, reads GAGVSQSPSNKVTEKGKDVELRCDPISGHTALYWYRQSLGQGLEFLIYFQGNSAPDKSGLPSDRFSAERTGGSVSTLTIQRTQQEDSAVYLCASSSTGGTSGYTFGSGTRLTVV.

J is TRBJ2-1 and V is TRBV9; D is possibly TRBD1 (6 bases). Germline V gene lookup returns CDR1 SGDLS and CDR2 YYNGEE. The CDR3 length is 14 residues. Trimming took 6 bases from V and 1 from J, leaving 11 bases between them. This CDR3 reads CASNRDPSYNEQFF. CDR3 sequence (DNA): TGTGCCAGCAACAGGGACCCGTCCTACAATGAGCAGTTCTTC.

The rearrangement uses TRBV10-3 and TRBJ2-1, with D possibly TRBD1 on 6 matching bases. With 0 bases removed from V and 4 bases from J, the gap between germline ends came to 10 bases. The V gene's germline CDR1 is ENHRY and CDR2 SYGVKD. This CDR3 comprises 15 residues. CDR3 residues: CAISESGGSYNEQFF. The CDR3 nucleotides read TGTGCCATCAGTGAGTCAGGGGGAAGTTACAATGAGCAGTTCTTC.

The V and J genes are TRBV27 and TRBJ1-2; 11 bases are shared with TRBD1. The CDR3 consists of 17 residues. Germline V gene data show CDR1 as MNHEY and CDR2 as SMNVEV (reference sequence). V dropped 4 bases and J dropped 5; count of bases not matched to a gene: 12. CDR3 DNA: TGTGCCAGCAGTTCCGGGACAGGGGGTAGGGTTCGGTATGGCTACACCTTC. It translates to CASSSGTGGRVRYGYTF.

The chain links TRBV29-1 to TRBJ1-1, with D possibly being TRBD1 (6 bases). Germline lookup yields CDR1 SQVTM and CDR2 ANQGSEA. The V end lost 4 bases, the J end lost 5 bases, and 8 bases lay between the germline ends. CDR3 length equals 11 residues. CDR3 in DNA: TGCAGCGTTGCCCAGGGGACTGAAGCTTTCTTT. This codes for CSVAQGTEAFF.

The chain couples TRBV18 to TRBJ2-7; tentative D call: TRBD1 (6 bases). This CDR3 region has 15 residues. The V end was cut by 2 bases, the J end by 6 bases, with 17 bases between. The germline CDR1 and CDR2 sequences are KGHSH and LQKENI. The CDR3 here is CASSPTLDRIGEQYF. As DNA, the CDR3 is TGTGCCAGCTCACCAACCCTGGACAGAATTGGCGAGCAGTACTTC.

V and J are TRBV18 and TRBJ1-2; 9 bases fit TRBD1. V was pared by 3 bases and J by 3 bases, with 14 bases of the junction left unmatched. CDR3 size: 18 residues. The V gene's germline CDR1 is KGHSH and CDR2 LQKENI. In DNA, the CDR3 is TGTGCCAGCTCACCGTCCGGGACAGGGTACGTCCCTTACTATGGCTACACCTTC. Translated: CASSPSGTGYVPYYGYTF.

The chain recombines TRBV28 with TRBJ2-5; perhaps TRBD1 as D (5 bases). Germline CDR1 reads MDHEN; CDR2 reads SYDVKM. CDR3 size: 14 residues. V lost 4 bases and J 4 bases, leaving 13 bases between the germline ends. CDR3 DNA: TGTGCCAGCAGTTCCCCTCAGGGTAGAGAGACCCAGTACTTC. Its translation is CASSSPQGRETQYF.

The CDR3 reads CASSFLTGSYEQYF. DNA for the CDR3: TGTGCCAGCAGTTTTCTGACAGGCTCCTACGAGCAGTACTTC. The chain couples TRBV28 to TRBJ2-7; maybe TRBD1 (6 bases). Trimming took off 3 bases at V and 0 bases at J, with 9 bases between the two ends. Germline assignment: CDR1 MDHEN and CDR2 SYDVKM. There are 14 residues in the CDR3.

The chain employs TRBV5-1 and TRBJ1-2; 7 nucleotides agree with TRBD1. Germline-derived CDR1 and CDR2 are SGHRS and YFSETQ. Trimming cost V 4 bases and J 8 bases; bases outside gene matches: 14. The CDR3 has 15 residues. The CDR3 bases are TGCGCCAGCAGCCTACCTTCGACAGGGCCCGGGGGCTACACCTTC. It translates to CASSLPSTGPGGYTF.

This chain links TRBV5-1 with TRBJ2-7; tentatively, D is TRBD2 (5 bases). V lost 2 bases and J lost 6, with 18 bases in between. The CDR3 is made up of 15 amino acids. The germline CDR1 and CDR2 sequences are SGHRS and YFSETQ. CDR3 sequence (DNA): TGCGCCAGCAGCTTTTTAGGCCTCACTGCGGGCGAGCAGTACTTC. As protein: CASSFLGLTAGEQYF.

The chain is built from TRBV19 and TRBJ2-4, with a weak D call TRBD1 (6 bases). Trimming left V 5 bases short and J 4 bases short, with 12 bases between. CDR1 is LNHDA, CDR2 SQIVND, per germline (reference sequence). The CDR3 consists of 14 residues. CDR3 loop: CASSLLDRKNIQYF. The CDR3 DNA is TGTGCCAGTAGTCTCCTGGACAGAAAAAACATTCAGTACTTC. Full variable domain (remainder filled in from reference TRBV19 and TRBJ2-4): DGGITQSPKYLFRKEGQNVTLSCEQNLNHDAMYWYRQDPGQGLRLIYYSQIVNDFQKGDIAEGYSVSREKKESFPLTVTSAQKNPTAFYLCASSLLDRKNIQYFGAGTRLSVL.

The V call is TRBV7-8, the J call TRBJ1-2, with D hard to call. This CDR3 contains 12 residues. The germline V gene has CDR1 SGHVS and CDR2 FQNEAQ. Trimming took off 5 bases at V and 5 bases at J, with 9 bases between the two ends. CDR3 sequence reads: CASSRDIYGYTF. The CDR3 DNA is TGTGCCAGCAGCCGTGACATATATGGCTACACCTTC.